Given below is one T cell receptor (beta chain) in context. What it binds is unknown. This entry comes from a study of molecular identifiers for immune sequencing clone quantification. Previously published methods and listed TCR primers were used for the bulk TCR libraries. MiXCR, applied by TCRdb to the PCR reads, yields one record per CDR3 protein. The table lists nearly 650,000 distinct CDR3 sequences, about 25% of them singletons. Naive CD8 T cells underwent sorting with the CD8+CD4-CCR7+CD45RA+ definition. Study-wide findings and caveats: Identical TCR molecules sharing a barcode could underestimate highly expanded clone sizes.

CDR3 size: 17 residues. Trimming at V came to 0 bases and at J to 5 bases, leaving 12 bases not matched to a gene. The germline gives CDR1 LGHNA, CDR2 YSLEER. Specimen: naive CD8+ T cells from blood, with Jurkat cell RNA spiked in. Indicated subset: FACS-sorted CD8+CD4-CCR7+CD45RA+ naive T cells. This chain connects TRBV4-3 to TRBJ2-7, with 8 bases aligning to TRBD2. The receptor was derived from a human donor in good health. Some libraries in this study had Jurkat cell RNA spiked in. The CDR3 bases are TGCGCCAGCAGCCAAGATTTGAGGGGACTAGGAGGCGACGAGCAGTACTTC. Residues: CASSQDLRGLGGDEQYF.